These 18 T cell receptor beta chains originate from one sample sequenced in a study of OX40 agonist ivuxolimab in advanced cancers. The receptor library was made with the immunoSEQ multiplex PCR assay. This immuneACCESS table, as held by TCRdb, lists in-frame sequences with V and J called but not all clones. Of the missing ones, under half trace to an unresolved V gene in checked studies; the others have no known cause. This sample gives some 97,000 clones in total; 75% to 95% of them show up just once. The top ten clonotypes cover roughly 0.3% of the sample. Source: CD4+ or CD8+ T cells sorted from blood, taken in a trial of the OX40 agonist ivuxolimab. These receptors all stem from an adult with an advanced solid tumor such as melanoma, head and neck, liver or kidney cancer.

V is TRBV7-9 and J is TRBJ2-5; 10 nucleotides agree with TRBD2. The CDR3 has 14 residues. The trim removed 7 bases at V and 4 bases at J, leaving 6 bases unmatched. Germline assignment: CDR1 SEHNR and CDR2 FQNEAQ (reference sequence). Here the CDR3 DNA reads TGTGCCAGCAACCGACTAGCGGGCAGAGAGACCCAGTACTTC. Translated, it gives CASNRLAGRETQYF.

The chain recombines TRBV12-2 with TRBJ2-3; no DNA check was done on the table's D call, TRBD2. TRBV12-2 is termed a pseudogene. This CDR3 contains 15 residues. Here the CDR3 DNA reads TGTGCAAGTCGCCTCCGACTAGCCTACACAGATACGCAGTATTTT. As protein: CASRLRLAYTDTQYF.

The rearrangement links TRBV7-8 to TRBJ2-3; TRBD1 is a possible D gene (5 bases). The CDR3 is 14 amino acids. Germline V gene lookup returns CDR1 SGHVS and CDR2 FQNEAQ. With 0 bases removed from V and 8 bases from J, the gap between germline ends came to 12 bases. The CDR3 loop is CASSLAGPGITQYF. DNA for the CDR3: TGTGCCAGCAGCTTAGCGGGGCCAGGTATTACGCAGTATTTT.

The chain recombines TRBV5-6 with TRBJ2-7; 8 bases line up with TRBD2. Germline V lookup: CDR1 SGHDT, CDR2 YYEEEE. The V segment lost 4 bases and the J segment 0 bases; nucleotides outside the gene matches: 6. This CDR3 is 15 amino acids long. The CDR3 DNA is TGTGCCAGCAGCACGCTAGCGGGCCTCTCCTACGAGCAGTACTTC. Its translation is CASSTLAGLSYEQYF.

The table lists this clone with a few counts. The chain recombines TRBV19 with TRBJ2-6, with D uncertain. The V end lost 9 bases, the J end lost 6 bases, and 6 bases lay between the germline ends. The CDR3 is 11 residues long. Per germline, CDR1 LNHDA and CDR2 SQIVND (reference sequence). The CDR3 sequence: CASRTANVLTF. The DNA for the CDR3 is TGTGCCAGCCGGACGGCCAACGTCCTGACTTTC.

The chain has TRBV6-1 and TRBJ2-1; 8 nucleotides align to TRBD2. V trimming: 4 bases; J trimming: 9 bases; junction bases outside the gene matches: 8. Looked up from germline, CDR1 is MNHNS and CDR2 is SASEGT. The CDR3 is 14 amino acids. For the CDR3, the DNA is TGTGCCAGCAGTGTATTAGCGGGAACGACTGAGCAGTTCTTC. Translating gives CASSVLAGTTEQFF.

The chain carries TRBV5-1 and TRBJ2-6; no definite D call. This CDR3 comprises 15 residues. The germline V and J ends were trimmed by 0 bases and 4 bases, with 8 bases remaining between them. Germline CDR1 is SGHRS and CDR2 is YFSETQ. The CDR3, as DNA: TGCGCCAGCAGCTTGGATGGGTCCGGGGCCAACGTCCTGACTTTC. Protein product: CASSLDGSGANVLTF. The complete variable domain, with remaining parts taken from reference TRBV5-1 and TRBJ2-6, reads KAGVTQTPRYLIKTRGQQVTLSCSPISGHRSVSWYQQTPGQGLQFLFEYFSETQRNKGNFPGRFSGRQFSNSRSEMNVSTLELGDSALYLCASSLDGSGANVLTFGAGSRLTVL.

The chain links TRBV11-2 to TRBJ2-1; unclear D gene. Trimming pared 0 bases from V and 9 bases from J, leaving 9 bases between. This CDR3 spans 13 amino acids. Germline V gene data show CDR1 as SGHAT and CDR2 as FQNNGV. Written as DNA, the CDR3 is TGTGCCAGCAGCTTAGATCAGTTGGGTGAGCAGTTCTTC. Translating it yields CASSLDQLGEQFF.

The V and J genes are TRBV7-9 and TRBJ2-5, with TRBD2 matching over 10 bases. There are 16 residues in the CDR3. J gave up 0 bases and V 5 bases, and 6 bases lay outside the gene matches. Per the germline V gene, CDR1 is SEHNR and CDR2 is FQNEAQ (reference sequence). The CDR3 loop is CASSRRTSGNQETQYF. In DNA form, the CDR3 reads TGTGCCAGCAGCCGTCGGACTAGCGGAAACCAAGAGACCCAGTACTTC.

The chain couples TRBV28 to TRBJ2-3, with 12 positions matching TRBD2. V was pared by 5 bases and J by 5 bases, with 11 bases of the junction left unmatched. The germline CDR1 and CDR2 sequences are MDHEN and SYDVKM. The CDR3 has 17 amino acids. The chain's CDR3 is CASSLGGLAGFVDTQYF. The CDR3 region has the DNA TGTGCCAGCAGTCTAGGGGGACTAGCGGGTTTCGTAGATACGCAGTATTTT.

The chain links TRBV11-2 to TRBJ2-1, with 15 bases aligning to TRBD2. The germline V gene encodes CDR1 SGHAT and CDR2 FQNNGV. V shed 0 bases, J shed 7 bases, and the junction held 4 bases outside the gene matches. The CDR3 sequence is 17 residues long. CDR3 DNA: TGTGCCAGCAGCTTAGAACCGGGACTAGCGGGAGGTAATGAGCAGTTCTTC. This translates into CASSLEPGLAGGNEQFF.

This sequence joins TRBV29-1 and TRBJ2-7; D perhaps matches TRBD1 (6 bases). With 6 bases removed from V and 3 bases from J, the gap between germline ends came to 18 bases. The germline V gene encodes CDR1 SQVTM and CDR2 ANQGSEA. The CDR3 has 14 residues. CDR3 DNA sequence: TGCAGCGTCCAAAGGGGCACAGGGTACTACGAGCAGTACTTC. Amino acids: CSVQRGTGYYEQYF.

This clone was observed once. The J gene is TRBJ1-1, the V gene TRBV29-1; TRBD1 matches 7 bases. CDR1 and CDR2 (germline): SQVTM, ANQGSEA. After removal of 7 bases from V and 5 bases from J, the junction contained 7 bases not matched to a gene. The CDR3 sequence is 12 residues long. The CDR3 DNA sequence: TGCAGCGCCCGACAGGGTTTGACTGAAGCTTTCTTT. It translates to CSARQGLTEAFF.

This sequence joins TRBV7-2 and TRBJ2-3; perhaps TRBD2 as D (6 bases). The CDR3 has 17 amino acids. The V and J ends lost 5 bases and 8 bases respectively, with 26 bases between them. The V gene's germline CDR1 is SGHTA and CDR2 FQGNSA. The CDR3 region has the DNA TGTGCCAGCAGCCCCGAGGGCCTAGCGCGTCTCGTAGCTACGCAGTATTTT. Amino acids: CASSPEGLARLVATQYF.

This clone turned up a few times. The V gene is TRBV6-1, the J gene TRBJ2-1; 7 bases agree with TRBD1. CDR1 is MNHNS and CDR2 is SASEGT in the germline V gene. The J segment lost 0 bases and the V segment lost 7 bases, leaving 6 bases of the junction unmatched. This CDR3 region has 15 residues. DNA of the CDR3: TGTGCCAGCAAGCCGGGACAGAGCTCCTACAATGAGCAGTTCTTC. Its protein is CASKPGQSSYNEQFF.

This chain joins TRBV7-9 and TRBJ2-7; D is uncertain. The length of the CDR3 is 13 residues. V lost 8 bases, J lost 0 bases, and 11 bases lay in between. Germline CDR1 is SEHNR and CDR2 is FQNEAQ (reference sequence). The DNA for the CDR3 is TGTGCCAGCGGGATAGCCCACTCCTACGAGCAGTACTTC. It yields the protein CASGIAHSYEQYF.

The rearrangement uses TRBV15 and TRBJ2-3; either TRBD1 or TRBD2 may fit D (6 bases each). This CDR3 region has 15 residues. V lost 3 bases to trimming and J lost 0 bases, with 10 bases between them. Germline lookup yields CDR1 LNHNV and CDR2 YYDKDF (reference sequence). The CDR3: CATSRGGGSTDTQYF. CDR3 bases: TGTGCCACCAGCAGGGGGGGCGGGAGCACAGATACGCAGTATTTT.

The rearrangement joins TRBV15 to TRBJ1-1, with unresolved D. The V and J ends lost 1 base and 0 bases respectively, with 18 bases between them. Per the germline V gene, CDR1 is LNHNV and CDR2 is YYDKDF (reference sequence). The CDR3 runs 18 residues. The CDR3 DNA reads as TGTGCCACCAGCAGAGTCCCCAGTCGAGGCGGCATGAACACTGAAGCTTTCTTT. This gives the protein CATSRVPSRGGMNTEAFF. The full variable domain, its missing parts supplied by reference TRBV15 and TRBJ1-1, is DAMVIQNPRYQVTQFGKPVTLSCSQTLNHNVMYWYQQKSSQAPKLLFHYYDKDFNNEADTPDNFQSRRPNTSFCFLDIRSPGLGDTAMYLCATSRVPSRGGMNTEAFFGQGTRLTVV.